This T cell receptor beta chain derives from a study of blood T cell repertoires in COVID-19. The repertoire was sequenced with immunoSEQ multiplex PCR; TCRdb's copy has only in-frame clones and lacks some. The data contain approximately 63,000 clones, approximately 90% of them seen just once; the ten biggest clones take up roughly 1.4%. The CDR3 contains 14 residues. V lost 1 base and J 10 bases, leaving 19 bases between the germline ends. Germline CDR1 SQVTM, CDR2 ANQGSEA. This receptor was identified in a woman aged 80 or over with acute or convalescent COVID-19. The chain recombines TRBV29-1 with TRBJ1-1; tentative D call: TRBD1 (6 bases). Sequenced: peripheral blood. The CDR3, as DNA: TGCAGCGTTGAAGGGGGAGGGGGTTTGGGGCGAGCTTTCTTT. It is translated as CSVEGGGGLGRAFF.